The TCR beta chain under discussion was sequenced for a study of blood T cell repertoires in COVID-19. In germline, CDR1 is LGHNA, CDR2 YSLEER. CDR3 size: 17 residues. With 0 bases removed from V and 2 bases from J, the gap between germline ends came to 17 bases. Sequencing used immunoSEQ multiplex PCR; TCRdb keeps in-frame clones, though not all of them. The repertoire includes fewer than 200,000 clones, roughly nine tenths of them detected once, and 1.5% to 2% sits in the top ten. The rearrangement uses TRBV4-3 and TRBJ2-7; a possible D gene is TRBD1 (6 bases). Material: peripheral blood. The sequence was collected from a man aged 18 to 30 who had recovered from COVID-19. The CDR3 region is CASSQEFSAQGPYEQYF. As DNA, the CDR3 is TGCGCCAGCAGCCAAGAATTCAGCGCACAGGGACCCTACGAGCAGTACTTC.